These 15 T cell receptor beta chains were sequenced from one sample in a study of blood T cells in healthy people across ages (dated by TCRdb to 2015 to 2017). The library was prepared using 5' RACE. Reads for this sample came from an Illumina HiSeq 2500. The second PCR ran for roughly 7 to 11 cycles and used a J-beta primer mix along with a sample-barcoded 5' primer. TCRdb handled the public reads itself, with Q25 trimming in fastp and clone calling in MiXCR, and kept productive beta chains. Rows are combined by CDR3 protein, so each entry shows the most common genes and DNA. In this sample the table shows about 760,000 distinct CDR3 sequences, 45% to 70% of which occur a single time. The ten largest clones capture under 30% of the sample. Sequencing used blood. Source of these receptors: a man aged 35 to 55 in good health.

This clonotype was observed a few times. The chain couples TRBV5-1 to TRBJ2-7, with TRBD1 matching 7 bases. Germline loops: CDR1 SGHRS, CDR2 YFSETQ. Losses at the gene ends were 5 bases for V and 2 bases for J; bases not matched to a gene: 10. The CDR3 length is 15 residues. For the CDR3, the DNA is TGCGCCAGCAGGCGTAACCTACAGGGGACCTACGAGCAGTACTTC. This gives the protein CASRRNLQGTYEQYF.

This clonotype was detected a few times. The rearrangement links TRBV24-1 to TRBJ2-1; the D call may be TRBD1 or TRBD2 (5 bases each). The V gene's germline CDR1 is KGHDR and CDR2 SFDVKD. The CDR3 runs to 15 residues. With 1 base removed from V and 8 bases from J, the gap between germline ends came to 14 bases. CDR3 nucleotides: TGTGCCACCAGTGATTTATCGGGACCGGACGATGAGCAGTTCTTC. It encodes CATSDLSGPDDEQFF.

The chain carries TRBV7-2 and TRBJ1-2; the D gene is possibly TRBD1 (6 bases). CDR1 is SGHTA, CDR2 FQGNSA, per germline. The V gene lost 5 bases and the J gene lost 4 bases, with 11 bases spanning the gap. This CDR3 is built from 13 residues. DNA for the CDR3: TGTGCCAGCAGCGGGGGAGGGGGCTATGGCTACACCTTC. Encoded protein: CASSGGGGYGYTF.

The chain carries TRBV5-5 and TRBJ2-3; D is ambiguous. Germline V CDR1 and CDR2: SGHKS, YYEKEE (reference sequence). With 0 bases removed from V and 13 bases from J, the gap between germline ends came to 12 bases. CDR3 length: 12 residues. The CDR3 region has the DNA TGTGCCAGCAGCTTGGCCGCAGGTGGGGAGTATTTT. This sequence encodes CASSLAAGGEYF.

V usage is TRBV10-3 and J usage is TRBJ2-7; D not resolved. Trimming stripped 11 bases from V and 2 bases from J, with 16 bases between. The germline CDR1 and CDR2 sequences are ENHRY and SYGVKD. The CDR3 length is 13 residues. CDR3 sequence (DNA): TGTGCCGCCATGAAGGGCCGTACCTACGAGCAGTACTTC. This codes for CAAMKGRTYEQYF.

The V gene is TRBV4-1, the J gene TRBJ1-2, with D possibly matching TRBD1 (6 bases). Germline V gene lookup returns CDR1 MGHRA and CDR2 YSYEKL. The CDR3 consists of 14 residues. Trimming removed 2 bases from V and 10 bases from J, with 17 bases in between. The CDR3 here is CASSQRKGGWDYTF. Written as DNA, the CDR3 is TGCGCCAGCAGCCAAAGAAAAGGGGGTTGGGACTACACCTTC.

The chain links TRBV4-2 to TRBJ1-4; no reliable D call. The CDR3 covers 15 residues. Per the germline V gene, CDR1 is LGHNA and CDR2 is YNFKEQ. The V end was cut by 4 bases, the J end by 0 bases, with 9 bases between. The CDR3 spells CASSRPDATNEKLFF. CDR3 coding DNA: TGTGCCAGCAGCCGACCAGATGCAACTAATGAAAAACTGTTTTTT.

This chain uses TRBV20-1 with TRBJ2-4; TRBD2 agrees at 12 bases. With the DNA end fitting TRBJ2-5 better, the J assignment may be wrong. This CDR3 comprises 17 residues. Germline V gene sequence: CDR1 DFQATT, CDR2 SNEGSKA (reference sequence). The CDR3 DNA reads as TGCAGTGCGAATGCGATCGGGACTAGCGGGTTCGGGGAGACCCAGTACTTC. It translates to CSANAIGTSGFGETQYF.

The chain couples TRBV12-3 or TRBV12-4 to TRBJ2-2, with D unclear. Trimming stripped 4 bases from V and 2 bases from J, with 11 bases between. The CDR3 loop spans 15 amino acids. CDR3 sequence (DNA): TGTGCCAGCAGTTGGACGGCTAAAAACACCGGGGAGCTGTTTTTT. It codes for CASSWTAKNTGELFF.

The chain uses TRBV28 and TRBJ2-4, with D possibly being TRBD1 or TRBD2 (6 bases each). The J call is in doubt because the DNA end fits TRBJ2-5 better. From germline, CDR1 is MDHEN and CDR2 SYDVKM. The CDR3 extends over 18 amino acids. CDR3 nucleotides: TGTGCCAGCAGTGGCGGCCGGGGGCAGGGTGGCCTCCGTGAGACCCAGTACTTC. This gives the protein CASSGGRGQGGLRETQYF.

A few counts support this clonotype. The J gene is TRBJ1-2, the V gene TRBV10-3; D unresolved. Germline CDR1 reads ENHRY; CDR2 reads SYGVKD. V was trimmed by 2 bases and J by 1 base, leaving 17 bases between them. The length of the CDR3 is 17 residues. CDR3 loop: CAISEDGDETYNYGYTF. CDR3 nucleotide sequence: TGTGCCATCAGTGAGGATGGGGATGAGACCTATAACTATGGCTACACCTTC.

This chain connects TRBV12-3 or TRBV12-4 to TRBJ2-5; TRBD2 matches at 12 bases. This CDR3 has 14 residues. V dropped 10 bases and J dropped 4; count of bases not matched to a gene: 7. The CDR3 coding sequence is TGTGCCACCGGACTAGCGGGGATGTTAGAGACCCAGTACTTC. Its translation is CATGLAGMLETQYF.

J is TRBJ2-5 and V is TRBV6-6; perhaps TRBD1 as D (6 bases). CDR1 is MNHNY and CDR2 is SVGAGI in the germline V gene (reference sequence). The CDR3 contains 13 residues. Trimming pared 5 bases from V and 5 bases from J, leaving 12 bases between. The CDR3 DNA sequence: TGTGCCAGCAGTCCACAGGGTTATGAGACCCAGTACTTC. It specifies CASSPQGYETQYF.

This clonotype was detected only a few times. The V gene is TRBV4-3, the J gene TRBJ2-7, with TRBD1 as a possible D gene (5 bases). The V gene's germline CDR1 is LGHNA and CDR2 YSLEER. The CDR3 is 15 residues long. V dropped 4 bases and J dropped 2 bases, with 15 bases sitting between them. The CDR3 region is CASSPEFGHTYEQYF. DNA of the CDR3: TGCGCCAGCAGCCCGGAATTTGGACACACCTACGAGCAGTACTTC.

The rearrangement joins TRBV6-4 to TRBJ2-3, with D possibly TRBD2 on 6 matching bases. The ends were cut back, 5 bases at V and 0 bases at J, with 12 bases in the middle. CDR3 length: 15 amino acids. In germline, CDR1 is MRHNA, CDR2 SNTAGT. The CDR3 is CASSPQAGSTDTQYF. The CDR3 DNA follows: TGTGCCAGCAGTCCCCAGGCGGGGAGCACAGATACGCAGTATTTT.